The T cell receptor (beta chain) described here comes from a study of long-term antiretroviral therapy in people with HIV. Study results and limitations: Controls exceeded HIV repertoires in CDR3 length range.

Details on this clone: Its matching antigen is unknown.

At survey level, the immunoSEQ assay was run in its v3.0 version. Repertoires were generated with immunoSEQ multiplex PCR, while TCRdb's copy carries only in-frame clones and drops some. The sample has about 33,000 clones, approximately 80% seen once. Trimming stripped 10 bases from V and 6 bases from J, with 16 bases between. The germline V gene has CDR1 SNHLY and CDR2 FYNNEI. This CDR3 region has 12 residues. Every participant with HIV received treatment in the United States. The input for sequencing was unsorted PBMCs, taken 2 years after starting antiretroviral therapy. This sequence was found in a woman between 50 and 59 years old with HIV. The chain uses TRBV2 and TRBJ2-7, with D unclear. The CDR3, as DNA: TGTGCCACCGCCGGCGACGACTTCGAGCAGTACTTC. Translated: CATAGDDFEQYF.